The entry that follows covers one T cell receptor beta chain sequence. This entry is derived from a study of shared clonotypes between healthy human individuals. Using immunoSEQ multiplex PCR, the repertoire was profiled, and TCRdb retains in-frame clones only, with some absent. The data show approximately 320,000 clones, around two thirds seen once. The CDR3 has 12 residues. In germline, CDR1 is SGHNT, CDR2 YYREEE (reference sequence). V was shortened by 4 bases and J by 5 bases, with 10 bases between the two germline ends. This chain uses TRBV5-4 with TRBJ2-7; no clear D. Sequencing input: memory CD4+ T cells sorted from blood. This sample's subset: CD45RA-negative fraction. This clonotype originated in a man aged 30 to 45 in good health. In DNA form, the CDR3 reads TGTGCCAGCAGCCTACAAACTAACGAGCAGTACTTC. Translated: CASSLQTNEQYF.